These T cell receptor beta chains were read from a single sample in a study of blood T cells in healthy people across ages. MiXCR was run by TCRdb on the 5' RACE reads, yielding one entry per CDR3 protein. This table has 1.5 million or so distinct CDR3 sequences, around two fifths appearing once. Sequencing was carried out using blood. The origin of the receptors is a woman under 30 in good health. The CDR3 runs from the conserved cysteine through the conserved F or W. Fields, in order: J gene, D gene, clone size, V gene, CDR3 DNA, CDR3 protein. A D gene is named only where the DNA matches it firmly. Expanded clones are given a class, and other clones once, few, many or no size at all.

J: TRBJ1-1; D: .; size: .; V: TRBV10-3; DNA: TGTGCCATCAGGGACAGCCAGATGAACACTGAAGCTTTCTTT; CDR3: CAIRDSQMNTEAFF
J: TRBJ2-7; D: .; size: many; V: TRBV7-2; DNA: TGTGCCAGCAGCCCGTATCTTACGATCTACGAGCAGTACTTC; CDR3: CASSPYLTIYEQYF
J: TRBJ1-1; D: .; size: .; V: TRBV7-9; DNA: TGTGCCAGCAGCTCGCCCCAGGACCCGGGGGGCACTGAAGCTTTCTTT; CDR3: CASSSPQDPGGTEAFF
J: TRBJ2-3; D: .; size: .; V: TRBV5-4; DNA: TGTGCCAGCTGCGACAGGTCTAGCACAGATACGCAGTATTTT; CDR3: CASCDRSSTDTQYF
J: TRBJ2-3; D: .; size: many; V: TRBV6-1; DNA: TGTGCCAGCAGGAGGGACACAGATACGCAGTATTTT; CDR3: CASRRDTDTQYF
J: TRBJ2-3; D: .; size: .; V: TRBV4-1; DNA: TGCGCCAGCACCTCCGGACCTAGCTCTAGCACAGATACGCAGTATTTT; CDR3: CASTSGPSSSTDTQYF
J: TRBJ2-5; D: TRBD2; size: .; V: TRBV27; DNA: TGTGCCAGCAGTTGGGGAGCGGGGATCCAAGAGACCCAGTACTTC; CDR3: CASSWGAGIQETQYF
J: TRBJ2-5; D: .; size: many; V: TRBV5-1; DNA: TGCGCCAGCAGCCAGAGCCGGGACGGCTCTGGGGAGACCCAGTACTTC; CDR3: CASSQSRDGSGETQYF
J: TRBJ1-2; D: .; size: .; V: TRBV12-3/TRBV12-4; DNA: TGTGCCAGCAGTTTAGCGCTTAGACAGGCTAACTATGGCTACACCTTC; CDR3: CASSLALRQANYGYTF
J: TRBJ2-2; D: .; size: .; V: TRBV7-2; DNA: TGTGCCAGCAGCTTATATGGGCCCGGGGAGCTGTTTTTT; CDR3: CASSLYGPGELFF
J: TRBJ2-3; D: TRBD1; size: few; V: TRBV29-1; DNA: TGTGGGGGCAGGGGGCAGATAGATACGCAGTATTTT; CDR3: CGGRGQIDTQYF
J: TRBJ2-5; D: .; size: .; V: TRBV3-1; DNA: TGTGCCAGCAGCTATTCGGGCCTTAGGGCGGAGACCCAGTACTTC; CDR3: CASSYSGLRAETQYF
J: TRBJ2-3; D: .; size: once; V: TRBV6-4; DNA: TGTGCCAGCAGTGAGTCAGCACCCACAGATACGCAGTATTTT; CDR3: CASSESAPTDTQYF
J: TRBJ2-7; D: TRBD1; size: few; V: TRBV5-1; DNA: TGCGCCAGCAGCTTGGATCCGGACAGGCGCAACGAGCAGTACTTC; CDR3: CASSLDPDRRNEQYF
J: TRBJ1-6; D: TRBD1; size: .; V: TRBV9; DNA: TGTGCCAGCAGCGTACGGGGGGACAGGAGCTCCTATAATTCACCCCTCCACTTT; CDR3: CASSVRGDRSSYNSPLHF
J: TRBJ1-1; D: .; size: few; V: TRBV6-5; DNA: TGTGCCAGCAGTTACCTGGGGGCGCGTACTGAAGCTTTCTTT; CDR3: CASSYLGARTEAFF
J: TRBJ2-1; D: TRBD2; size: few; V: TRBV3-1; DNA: TGTGCCAGCAGCTCGGGACTAGCGGGACCTGAGCAGTTCTTC; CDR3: CASSSGLAGPEQFF
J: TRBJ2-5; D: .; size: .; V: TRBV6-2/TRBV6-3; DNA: TGTGCCAGCAGTGTTGGCAGGGGAAAAGAAGAGACCCAGTACTTC; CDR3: CASSVGRGKEETQYF
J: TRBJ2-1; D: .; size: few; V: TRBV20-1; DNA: TGCAGTGCTAACATAGCGGACTCCTACAATGAGCAGTTCTTC; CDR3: CSANIADSYNEQFF
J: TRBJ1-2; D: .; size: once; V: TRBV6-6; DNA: TGTGCCAGCAGTTACAAGCATGGCTACACCTTC; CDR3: CASSYKHGYTF
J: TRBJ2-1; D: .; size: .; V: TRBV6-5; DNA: TGTGCCAGCAGTTCCGGGACAAACTCCTACAATGAGCAGTTCTTC; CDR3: CASSSGTNSYNEQFF
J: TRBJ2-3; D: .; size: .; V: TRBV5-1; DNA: TGCGCCAGCAGGCCCCAGGCGGGCACAGATACGCAGTATTTT; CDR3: CASRPQAGTDTQYF
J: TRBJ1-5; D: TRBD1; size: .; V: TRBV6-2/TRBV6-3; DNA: TGTGCCAGCAGCGATCAGGGGGCCGTTATGCCATTATTGCCCCAGCATTTT; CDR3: CASSDQGAVMPLLPQHF
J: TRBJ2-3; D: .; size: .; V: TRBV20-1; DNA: TGCAGTGCTAGCGGAGACAGGTCCACAGATACGCAGTATTTT; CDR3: CSASGDRSTDTQYF
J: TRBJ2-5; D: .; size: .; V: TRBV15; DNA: TGTGCCACCAGCATCCAAGTGGGGCAGGACCGGAAGACCCAGTACTTC; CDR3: CATSIQVGQDRKTQYF
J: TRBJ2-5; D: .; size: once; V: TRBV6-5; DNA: TGTGCCAGCAGGTCCACGGGACCGCCCAATGAGCAGTACTTC; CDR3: CASRSTGPPNEQYF
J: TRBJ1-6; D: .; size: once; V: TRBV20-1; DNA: TGCGGGGCCCCGCCCTCCTATAATTCACCCCTCCACTTT; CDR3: CGAPPSYNSPLHF
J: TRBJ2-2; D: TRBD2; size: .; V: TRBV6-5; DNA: TGTGCCAGCAGCGGACTAGCGTTATCCGGGGAGCTGTTTTTT; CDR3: CASSGLALSGELFF
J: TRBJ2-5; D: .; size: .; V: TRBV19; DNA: TGTGCCAGTAGCTATTTGACGACCTCCCAAGAGACCCAGTACTTC; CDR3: CASSYLTTSQETQYF
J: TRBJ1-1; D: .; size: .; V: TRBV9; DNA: TGTGCCAGCAGCGTAGGGGGGGATACGGGAACTGAAGCTTTCTTT; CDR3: CASSVGGDTGTEAFF
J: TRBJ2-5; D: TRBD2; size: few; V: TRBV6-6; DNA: TGTGCCAGCAGTTACACCAGACTAGCACGGGAAGAGACCCAGTACTTC; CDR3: CASSYTRLAREETQYF
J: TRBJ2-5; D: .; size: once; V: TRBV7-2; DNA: TGTGCCAGCAGCCCGACGCAGACCCCCCAGTACTTC; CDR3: CASSPTQTPQYF
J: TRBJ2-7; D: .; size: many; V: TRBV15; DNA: TGTGCCACCAGCAGTCCCGGCCGCTCCTACGAGCAGTACTTC; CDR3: CATSSPGRSYEQYF
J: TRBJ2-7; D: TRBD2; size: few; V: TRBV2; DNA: TGTGCCAGCAGGCCGACTAGCGGGAGTTTCAGTGAGCAGTACTTC; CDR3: CASRPTSGSFSEQYF
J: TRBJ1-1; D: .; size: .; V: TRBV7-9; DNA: TGTGCCAGCAGCCCCGGGCTACAGATCCCTGAAGCTTTCTTT; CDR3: CASSPGLQIPEAFF
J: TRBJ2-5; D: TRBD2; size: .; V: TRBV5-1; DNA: TGCGCCAGCAGCTTGGGAAAACTAGCGGGAGCCTACAATGAGCAGTACTTC; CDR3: CASSLGKLAGAYNEQYF
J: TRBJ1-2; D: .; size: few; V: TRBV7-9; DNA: TGTGCCATTCGGGCTGGGCAGGAGGACTATGGCTACACCTTC; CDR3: CAIRAGQEDYGYTF
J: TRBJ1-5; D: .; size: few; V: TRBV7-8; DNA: TGTGCCAGCAGCTTACAGGCAGGGGATGGTCGAAGCAATCAGCCCCAGCATTTT; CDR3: CASSLQAGDGRSNQPQHF
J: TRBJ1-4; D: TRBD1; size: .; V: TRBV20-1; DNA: TGCAGTGCTTCCGGGACAGGGAGTGAAAAACTGTTTTTT; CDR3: CSASGTGSEKLFF
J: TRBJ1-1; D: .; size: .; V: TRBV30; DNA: TGTGCCTGGAGGGAATACATGAACACTGAAGCTTTTTTT; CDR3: CAWREYMNTEAFF
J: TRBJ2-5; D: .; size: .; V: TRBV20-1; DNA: TGCAGTGCTAGCAGCTTTATCCAAGAGACCCAGTACTTC; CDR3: CSASSFIQETQYF
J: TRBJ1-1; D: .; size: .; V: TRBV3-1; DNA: TGTGCCAGCAGCCAAGAGCGATGGGTTGGCAGGGGATTTGAAAGGACTGAAGCTTTCTTT; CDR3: CASSQERWVGRGFERTEAFF
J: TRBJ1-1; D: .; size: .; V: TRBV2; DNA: TGTGCCGGGGGGTTTGGCACTGAAGCTTTCTTT; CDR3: CAGGFGTEAFF
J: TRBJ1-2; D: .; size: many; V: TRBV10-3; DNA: TGTGCCATCAGTGAGTCGGGCAACGGCTACACCTTC; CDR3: CAISESGNGYTF
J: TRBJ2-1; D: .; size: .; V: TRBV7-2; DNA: TGTGCCCGCAGCTTGGAGCCCGGGGCATACAATGAGCAGTTCTTC; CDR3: CARSLEPGAYNEQFF
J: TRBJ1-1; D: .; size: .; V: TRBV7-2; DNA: TGTGCCAGCAGCTTAGTCCGAGTCGCTGAAGCTTTCTTT; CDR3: CASSLVRVAEAFF
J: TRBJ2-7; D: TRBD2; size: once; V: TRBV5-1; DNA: TGCGCCAGCACCCTTGGGGCGGGAGGTGGCTACGAGCAGTACTTC; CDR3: CASTLGAGGGYEQYF
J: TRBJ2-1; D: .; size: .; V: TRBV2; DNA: TGTGCCAGCAGGGCAAGACTAGAAGGCAATGAGCAGTTCTTC; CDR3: CASRARLEGNEQFF
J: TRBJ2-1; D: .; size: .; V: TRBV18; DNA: TGTGCCAGCTCACTGCGGAGTAGCTCCTACAATGAGCAGTTCTTC; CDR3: CASSLRSSSYNEQFF